The following is a TCR beta chain sequence with its context. This record belongs to a study of shared clonotypes between healthy human individuals. Background on the study: Donor ages ranged 18 to 49 years: a couple of women, a few men.

Generated by immunoSEQ multiplex PCR, the TCRdb table keeps only in-frame clones and is missing some. The sample yields millions of clones, 95% seen once. V shed 5 bases and J 0 bases; nucleotides not matched to a gene: 10. Germline CDR1 MNHEY, CDR2 SMNVEV (reference sequence). The CDR3 totals 18 residues. This chain links TRBV27 with TRBJ1-6; 7 nucleotides match TRBD1. This TCR derives from a man aged 18-30 years in good health. The sample was naive CD4+ T cells sorted from blood. Subset specified: CD45RA+ positively selected. In DNA form, the CDR3 reads TGTGCCAGCAGTCCCTCCCTGGGACAGTTCTCCTATAATTCACCCCTCCACTTT. It codes for CASSPSLGQFSYNSPLHF.